The T cell receptor (beta chain) described here comes from a study of blood T cell repertoires in COVID-19. Study summary: T cells, B-cell-depleted T cells, or PBMCs supplied cDNA or gDNA.

In this sample, this clone turned up once. Per the study methods: Reference gene primer amplification in the assay estimated nucleated cell counts. Profiling relied on immunoSEQ multiplex PCR, and the TCRdb table lists in-frame clones only, not all of them. D and trimming were read from the DNA, whereas the V and J calls and clone size are those reported in that table. The sample holds approximately 490,000 clones, roughly nine tenths seen once. In terms of age and location, participants ranged from roughly 18 to 90 years and lived in about 25 US areas. Recovery meant two consecutive negative NP/OP PCR tests, professional clearance, or resolved symptoms. This CDR3 contains 13 residues. Germline-derived CDR1 and CDR2 are GTSNPN and SVGIG (reference sequence). Trimming left V 7 bases short and J 4 bases short, with 16 bases between.

This chain uses TRBV30 with TRBJ2-5; weak D call: TRBD1 (6 bases). Source material: PBMCs or T cells enriched from blood (not recorded which). The sequence derives from a young woman who had recovered from COVID-19. In DNA form, the CDR3 reads TGTGCCTCGTCACAGGGAAGTGGAGAGACCCAGTACTTC. Its translation is CASSQGSGETQYF. The whole variable domain, filled in from reference TRBV30 and TRBJ2-5, reads SQTIHQWPATLVQPVGSPLSLECTVEGTSNPNLYWYRQAAGRGLQLLFYSVGIGQISSEVPQNLSASRPQDRQFILSSKKLLLSDSGFYLCASSQGSGETQYFGPGTRLLVL.